This T cell receptor (beta chain) was sequenced for a study of blood T cells in healthy people across ages. The second PCR ran roughly 7 to 12 cycles with a sample-barcoded 5' primer and J-beta primers. TCRdb recomputed calls from the 5' RACE reads with MiXCR, one row per CDR3 protein. The sample has around 1.5 million distinct CDR3 sequences; roughly 32% are singletons. Looked up from germline, CDR1 is ENHRY and CDR2 is SYGVKD. CDR3 length: 12 amino acids. Trimming removed 9 bases from V and 3 bases from J, with 12 bases in between. The clonotype comes from a woman aged 25 to 39 in good health. The J gene is TRBJ2-7, the V gene TRBV10-3; D not certain. The sequencing sample was made of blood. Here the CDR3 DNA reads TGTGCCATTGGCGGTGGCAGCTACGAGCAGTACTTC. The encoded protein is CAIGGGSYEQYF.